The source of this T cell receptor beta chain is a study of cytomegalovirus exposure and HLA in healthy donors. Broader study findings: There were some public TCRs occurring in many donors, but most TCR sequences were rare. Researchers catalogued about 150 TCR beta chains as cytomegalovirus-associated.

In the case of this clone: Its target is unknown.

The repertoire was sequenced with immunoSEQ multiplex PCR; TCRdb's copy has only in-frame clones and lacks some. Of 300,000 to 350,000 clones listed, around 90% are singletons. This CDR3 is built from 13 residues. The germline V gene encodes CDR1 SGHRS and CDR2 YFSETQ. V was cut by 6 bases and J by 1 base, with 9 bases left in between. The sequence was obtained from a man younger than 45 in good health and CMV-seronegative. The chain is built from TRBV5-1 and TRBJ2-3, with a tentative D call TRBD1 (5 bases). Sample: PBMCs. The CDR3 DNA follows: TGCGCCAGCATGGACAAGCGCACAGATACGCAGTATTTT. It translates to CASMDKRTDTQYF.